Only one count was recorded for the clone carrying this TCR beta chain. Its antigen remains unknown. The sample is drawn from a study of cytomegalovirus exposure and HLA in healthy donors. General study findings and limits: There were under 200 TCR beta chains listed as cytomegalovirus-associated.

This CDR3 contains 15 residues. The germline V gene has CDR1 SGHAT and CDR2 FQDESV (reference sequence). V gave up 5 bases and J gave up 1 base; unmatched junction bases: 5. Primers: 60 Vbeta forward and 13 Jbeta reverse. Profiled with immunoSEQ multiplex PCR; TCRdb holds only in-frame clones, not every one. This sample has more than 130,000 clones, with 75% to 80% found just once. This rearrangement joins TRBV11-1 to TRBJ1-1, with 9 bases matching TRBD1. This receptor was taken from a woman aged 45-59 years in good health and CMV-seronegative. What was sequenced was PBMCs. This CDR3 reads CASSGRDRENTEAFF. The CDR3 nucleotides are TGTGCCAGCAGCGGAAGGGACAGGGAGAACACTGAAGCTTTCTTT.